A selection of T cell receptor beta chains follows, all from one sample in a study of pediatric ulcerative colitis. Here immunoSEQ multiplex PCR was the method, and the copy in TCRdb shows in-frame clones only, minus some. The sample contains 64,000 or so clones, 75% to 85% of which appear only once. The sequencing input was blood. These receptors came from a boy aged 5-17 years with moderate ulcerative colitis. Both conserved end residues are part of each CDR3. A D gene is named only where the DNA matches it firmly. Clone size appears in some rows only: once, few, many, or a class for an expanded clone.

j_call,cdr3_length,v_call,clone_size,d_call,cdr3_aa,cdr3_nt
TRBJ2-4,15,TRBV2,-,TRBD2,CASRVLRGAKNIQYF,TGTGCCAGCAGGGTCCTGCGGGGGGCGAAAAACATTCAGTACTTC
TRBJ1-1,12,TRBV10-1,-,-,CASSERGGEAFF,TGCGCCAGCAGTGAGCGAGGGGGGGAAGCTTTCTTT
TRBJ2-7,16,TRBV9,-,-,CASSVALRAGDYDQYF,TGTGCCAGCAGCGTAGCTTTGAGAGCAGGGGACTACGATCAGTACTTC
TRBJ1-1,13,TRBV2,once,-,CASSEVGTSEAFF,TGTGCCAGCAGTGAGGTGGGGACCTCGGAAGCTTTCTTT
TRBJ2-2,15,TRBV25-1,-,TRBD1,CASSDRDSNTGELFF,TGTGCCAGCAGTGACCGGGACAGCAACACCGGGGAGCTGTTTTTT
TRBJ2-1,15,TRBV19,-,TRBD1,CASSKGQGSVNEQFF,TGTGCCAGTAGTAAGGGACAGGGGTCTGTCAATGAGCAGTTCTTC
TRBJ2-7,15,TRBV11-1,-,TRBD1,CASSLLRTGWNEQYF,TGTGCCAGCAGCCTTCTACGGACAGGGTGGAACGAGCAGTACTTC
TRBJ1-2,14,TRBV15,few,-,CATSRDPGPYGYTF,TGTGCCACCAGCAGAGATCCAGGGCCCTATGGCTACACCTTC
TRBJ1-1,13,TRBV30,-,-,CAWSVKIRTEAFF,TGTGCCTGGAGTGTAAAGATTCGCACTGAAGCTTTCTTT
TRBJ1-2,13,TRBV21-1,-,-,CASSKEVPMGYTF,TGTGCCAGCAGCAAAGAAGTCCCCATGGGCTACACCTTC
TRBJ2-7,14,TRBV7-9,-,-,CASSLAGAAQGQYF,TGTGCCAGCAGCTTAGCGGGGGCCGCGCAGGGGCAGTACTTC
TRBJ1-2,15,TRBV6-1,-,TRBD1,CASSDRVGTDYGYTF,TGTGCCAGCAGTGATAGGGTCGGGACAGATTATGGCTACACCTTC
TRBJ2-7,14,TRBV13,-,-,CASSSTGGTYEQYF,TGTGCCAGCAGCTCGACAGGCGGCACCTACGAGCAGTACTTC
TRBJ2-3,12,TRBV5-6,-,-,CASKQGTDTQYF,TGTGCCAGCAAACAGGGTACAGATACGCAGTATTTT
TRBJ1-4,16,TRBV5-6,-,TRBD1,CASSLWSGGYNEKLFF,TGTGCCAGCAGCTTGTGGTCAGGGGGCTATAATGAAAAACTGTTTTTT
TRBJ1-1,12,TRBV19,-,-,CASTGMNTEAFF,TGTGCCAGTACCGGCATGAACACTGAAGCTTTCTTT
TRBJ1-1,12,TRBV19,few,TRBD1,CASADRGTEAFF,TGTGCCAGCGCCGACAGGGGAACTGAAGCTTTCTTT
TRBJ1-1,15,TRBV6-5,few,-,CASSYSGGGYTEAFF,TGTGCCAGCAGTTACTCGGGGGGCGGATACACTGAAGCTTTCTTT
TRBJ1-4,15,TRBV11-2,-,-,CASSLARQSNEKLFF,TGTGCCAGCAGCTTAGCCAGACAGTCTAATGAAAAACTGTTTTTT
TRBJ1-2,14,TRBV5-4,-,-,CASSIRGGARGYTF,TGTGCCAGCAGCATAAGAGGGGGGGCGCGAGGCTACACCTTC
TRBJ1-2,13,TRBV7-3,-,-,CASSPMGGYGYTF,TGTGCCAGCAGCCCCATGGGGGGATATGGCTACACCTTC
TRBJ2-7,16,TRBV7-9,few,TRBD2,CASSPRWTSGKGEQYF,TGTGCCAGCAGCCCCAGATGGACTAGCGGGAAGGGCGAGCAGTACTTC
TRBJ2-1,16,TRBV5-1,-,TRBD2,CASSLKAGGGPNEQFF,TGCGCCAGCAGCTTGAAGGCGGGGGGCGGTCCCAATGAGCAGTTCTTC
TRBJ1-1,12,TRBV10-1,-,-,CANYGVRAEAFF,TGCGCCAATTACGGGGTGCGCGCTGAAGCTTTCTTT
TRBJ2-3,12,TRBV27,-,-,CASSGNTDTQYF,TGTGCCAGCAGTGGTAACACAGATACGCAGTATTTT
TRBJ2-1,15,TRBV7-3,-,TRBD1,CASSFGQGEIDEQFF,TGTGCCAGCAGCTTTGGACAGGGTGAAATTGATGAGCAGTTCTTC
TRBJ1-2,12,TRBV7-2,-,-,CASTSINYGYTF,TGTGCCAGCACCTCAATCAACTATGGCTACACCTTC
TRBJ2-2,14,TRBV4-2,-,TRBD2,CAGQEREGTGELFF,TGTGCCGGGCAAGAGCGGGAGGGCACCGGGGAGCTGTTTTTT
TRBJ1-2,17,TRBV18,-,-,CASSGSQDRPGSYGYTF,TGTGCCAGCTCAGGATCTCAAGACAGACCAGGATCCTATGGCTACACCTTC
TRBJ1-1,14,TRBV29-1,-,-,CSGGTQWPNTEAFF,TGCAGCGGTGGGACCCAGTGGCCGAACACTGAAGCTTTCTTT
TRBJ2-7,14,TRBV12-5,-,-,CASGLVRPADEQYF,TGTGCTAGTGGTTTGGTCCGGCCTGCCGACGAGCAGTACTTC
TRBJ1-1,14,TRBV30,-,-,CAWSVKAWATEAFF,TGTGCCTGGAGTGTAAAGGCCTGGGCCACTGAAGCTTTCTTT
TRBJ1-1,15,TRBV18,-,-,CASSPSFGRNTEAFF,TGTGCCAGCTCACCATCTTTCGGGAGGAACACTGAAGCTTTCTTT
TRBJ1-5,15,TRBV5-4,-,-,CASSIQGDSNQPQHF,TGTGCCAGCAGCATTCAGGGAGATAGCAATCAGCCCCAGCATTTT
TRBJ1-5,17,TRBV27,-,-,CASSSLLDGYSNQPQHF,TGTGCCAGCAGTTCCCTCCTTGATGGTTATAGCAATCAGCCCCAGCATTTT
TRBJ2-7,14,TRBV5-1,-,TRBD1,CASSRGQGRYEQYF,TGCGCCAGCAGCCGAGGACAGGGGAGGTACGAGCAGTACTTC
TRBJ2-5,12,TRBV6-5,-,TRBD2,CASRGGRETQYF,TGTGCCAGCAGGGGAGGGCGAGAGACCCAGTACTTC
TRBJ2-3,10,TRBV20-1,once,-,CSATEDTQYF,TGCAGTGCTACTGAAGATACGCAGTATTTT
TRBJ2-7,15,TRBV4-2,-,TRBD2,CASSQDGLAGNEQYF,TGTGCCAGCAGCCAGGACGGACTAGCGGGAAATGAGCAGTACTTC
TRBJ1-2,16,TRBV2,-,TRBD1,CASSRDRGSANYGYTF,TGTGCCAGCAGCAGGGACAGGGGATCCGCTAACTATGGCTACACCTTC
TRBJ1-3,16,TRBV7-2,-,TRBD1,CASSLRQGDAGNTIYF,TGTGCCAGCAGCTTGCGACAGGGAGACGCTGGAAACACCATATATTTT
TRBJ2-3,16,TRBV7-7,once,-,CASSQGMGGSTDTQYF,TGCGCCAGCAGCCAAGGGATGGGCGGCTCCACAGATACGCAGTATTTT
TRBJ2-2,17,TRBV9,-,TRBD2,CASSVSSGSGRAGELFF,TGTGCCAGCAGCGTCAGTTCTGGCAGCGGGAGGGCCGGGGAGCTGTTTTTT
TRBJ2-1,12,TRBV21-1,-,-,CASRPGVHEQFF,TGTGCCAGCCGGCCGGGGGTTCATGAGCAGTTCTTC
TRBJ1-5,14,TRBV19,few,-,CASDDGTLNQPQHF,TGTGCCAGTGACGACGGGACTCTCAATCAGCCCCAGCATTTT
TRBJ1-5,14,TRBV27,-,-,CASSLGLGNGPQHF,TGTGCCAGCAGTTTAGGACTGGGGAATGGGCCCCAGCATTTT